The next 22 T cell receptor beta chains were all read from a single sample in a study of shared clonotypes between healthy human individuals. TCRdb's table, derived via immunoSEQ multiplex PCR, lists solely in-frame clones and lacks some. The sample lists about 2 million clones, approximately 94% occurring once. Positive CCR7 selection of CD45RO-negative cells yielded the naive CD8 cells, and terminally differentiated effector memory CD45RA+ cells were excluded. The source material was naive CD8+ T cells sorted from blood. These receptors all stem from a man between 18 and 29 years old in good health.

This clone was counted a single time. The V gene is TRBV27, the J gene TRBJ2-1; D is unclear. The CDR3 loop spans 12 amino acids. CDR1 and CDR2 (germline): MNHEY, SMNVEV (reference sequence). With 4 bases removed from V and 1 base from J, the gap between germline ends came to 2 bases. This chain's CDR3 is CASSWSYNEQFF. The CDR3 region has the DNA TGTGCCAGCAGTTGGTCCTACAATGAGCAGTTCTTC.

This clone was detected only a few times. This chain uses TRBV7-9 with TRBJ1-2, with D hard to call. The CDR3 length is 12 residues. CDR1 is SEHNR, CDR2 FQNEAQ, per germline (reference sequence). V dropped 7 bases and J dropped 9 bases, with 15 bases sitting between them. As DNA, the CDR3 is TGTGCCAGCACAGGCGAACTGTTAAGCTACACCTTC. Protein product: CASTGELLSYTF.

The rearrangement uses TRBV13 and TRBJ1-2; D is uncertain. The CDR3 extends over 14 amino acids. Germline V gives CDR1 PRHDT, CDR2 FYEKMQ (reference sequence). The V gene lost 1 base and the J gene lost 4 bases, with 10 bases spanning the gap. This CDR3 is CASSLESQVYGYTF. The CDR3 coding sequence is TGTGCCAGCAGCTTAGAGAGTCAGGTCTATGGCTACACCTTC. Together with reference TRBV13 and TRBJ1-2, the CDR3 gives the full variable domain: AAGVIQSPRHLIKEKRETATLKCYPIPRHDTVYWYQQGPGQDPQFLISFYEKMQSDKGSIPDRFSAQQFSDYHSELNMSSLELGDSALYFCASSLESQVYGYTFGSGTRLTVV.

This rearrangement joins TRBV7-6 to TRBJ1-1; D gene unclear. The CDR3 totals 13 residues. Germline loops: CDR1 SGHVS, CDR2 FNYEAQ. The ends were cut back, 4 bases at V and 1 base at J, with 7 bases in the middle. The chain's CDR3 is CASSSPENTEAFF. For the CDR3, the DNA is TGTGCCAGCAGCTCACCAGAGAACACTGAAGCTTTCTTT.

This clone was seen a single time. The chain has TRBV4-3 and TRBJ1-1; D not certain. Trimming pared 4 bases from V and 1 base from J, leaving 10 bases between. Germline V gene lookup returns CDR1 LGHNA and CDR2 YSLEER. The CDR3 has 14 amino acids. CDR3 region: CASSPTYGNTEAFF. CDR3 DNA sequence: TGCGCCAGCAGCCCAACTTACGGGAACACTGAAGCTTTCTTT.

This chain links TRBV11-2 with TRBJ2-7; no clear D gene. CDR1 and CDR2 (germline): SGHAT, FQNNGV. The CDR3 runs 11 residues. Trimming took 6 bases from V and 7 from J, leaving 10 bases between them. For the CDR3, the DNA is TGTGCCAGCAGTTTCAAGCAGGAGCAGTACTTC. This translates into CASSFKQEQYF.

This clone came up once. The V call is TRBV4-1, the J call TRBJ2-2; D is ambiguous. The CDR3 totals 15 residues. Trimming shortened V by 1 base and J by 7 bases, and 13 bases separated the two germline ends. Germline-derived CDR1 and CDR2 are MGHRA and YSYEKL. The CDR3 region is CASSQVGPELGELFF. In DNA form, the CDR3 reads TGCGCCAGCAGCCAAGTAGGGCCAGAGCTCGGGGAGCTGTTTTTT.

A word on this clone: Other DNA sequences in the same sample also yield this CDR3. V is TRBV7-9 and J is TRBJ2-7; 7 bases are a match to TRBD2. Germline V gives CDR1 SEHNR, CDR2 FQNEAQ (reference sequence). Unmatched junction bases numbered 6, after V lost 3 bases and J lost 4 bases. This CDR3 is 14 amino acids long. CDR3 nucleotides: TGTGCCAGCAGCTTGACGGGAGGTATTTACGAGCAGTACTTC. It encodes CASSLTGGIYEQYF.

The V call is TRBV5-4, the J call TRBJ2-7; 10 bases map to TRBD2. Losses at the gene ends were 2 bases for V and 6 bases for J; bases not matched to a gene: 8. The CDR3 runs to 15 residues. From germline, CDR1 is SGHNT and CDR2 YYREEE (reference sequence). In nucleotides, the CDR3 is TGTGCCAGCAGCTTTAGCGGGGGGCCCCTCGGCGAGCAGTACTTC. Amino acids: CASSFSGGPLGEQYF.

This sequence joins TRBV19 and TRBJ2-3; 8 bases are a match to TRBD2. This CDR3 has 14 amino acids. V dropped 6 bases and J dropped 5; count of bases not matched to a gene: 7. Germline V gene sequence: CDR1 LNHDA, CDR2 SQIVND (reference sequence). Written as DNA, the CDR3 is TGTGCCAGTAGGGAAGCGGGAGTAGTAGATACGCAGTATTTT. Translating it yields CASREAGVVDTQYF.

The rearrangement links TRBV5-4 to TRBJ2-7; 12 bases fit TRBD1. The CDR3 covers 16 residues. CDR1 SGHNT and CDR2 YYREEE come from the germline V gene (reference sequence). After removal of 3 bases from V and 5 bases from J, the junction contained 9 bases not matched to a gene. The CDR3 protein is CASSSPAGQGAHEQYF. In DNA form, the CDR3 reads TGTGCCAGCAGCTCCCCCGCGGGACAGGGGGCCCACGAGCAGTACTTC.

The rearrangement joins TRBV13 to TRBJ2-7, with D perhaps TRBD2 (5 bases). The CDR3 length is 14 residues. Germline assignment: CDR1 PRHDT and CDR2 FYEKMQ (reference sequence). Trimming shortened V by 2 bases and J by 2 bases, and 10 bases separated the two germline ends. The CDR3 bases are TGTGCCAGCAGCTTAACGGGGTCCGCCTACGAGCAGTACTTC. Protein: CASSLTGSAYEQYF.

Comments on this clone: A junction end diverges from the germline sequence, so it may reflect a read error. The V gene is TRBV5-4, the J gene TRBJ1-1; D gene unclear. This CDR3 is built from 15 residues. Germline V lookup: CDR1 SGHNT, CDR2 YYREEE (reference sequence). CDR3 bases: TGCGCCAGCAGCCAAGCTTGGACCATGAACACTGAAGCTTTCTTT. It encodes CASSQAWTMNTEAFF.

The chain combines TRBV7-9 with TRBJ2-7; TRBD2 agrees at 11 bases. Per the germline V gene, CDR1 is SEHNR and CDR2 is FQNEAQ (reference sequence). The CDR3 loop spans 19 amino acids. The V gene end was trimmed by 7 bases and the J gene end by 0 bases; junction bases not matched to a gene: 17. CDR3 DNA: TGTGCCAGCATCAACCTAGGGGGGACTAGCGGCGTTAGCTCCTACGAGCAGTACTTC. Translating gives CASINLGGTSGVSSYEQYF.

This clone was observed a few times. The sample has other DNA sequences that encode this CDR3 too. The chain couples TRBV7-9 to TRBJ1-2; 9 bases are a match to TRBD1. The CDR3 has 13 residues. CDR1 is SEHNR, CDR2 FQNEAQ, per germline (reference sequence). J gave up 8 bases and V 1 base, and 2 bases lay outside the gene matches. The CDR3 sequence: CASSLGTGVGYTF. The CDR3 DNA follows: TGTGCCAGCAGCTTAGGGACAGGGGTCGGCTACACCTTC. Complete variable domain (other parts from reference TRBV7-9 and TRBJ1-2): DTGVSQNPRHKITKRGQNVTFRCDPISEHNRLYWYRQTLGQGPEFLTYFQNEAQLEKSRLLSDRFSAERPKGSFSTLEIQRTEQGDSAMYLCASSLGTGVGYTFGSGTRLTVV.

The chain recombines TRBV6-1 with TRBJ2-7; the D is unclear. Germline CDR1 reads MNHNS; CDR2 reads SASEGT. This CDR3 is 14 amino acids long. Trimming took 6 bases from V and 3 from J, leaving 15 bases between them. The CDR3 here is CASRYRAYNYEQYF. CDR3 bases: TGTGCCAGCAGATACCGGGCCTACAACTACGAGCAGTACTTC.

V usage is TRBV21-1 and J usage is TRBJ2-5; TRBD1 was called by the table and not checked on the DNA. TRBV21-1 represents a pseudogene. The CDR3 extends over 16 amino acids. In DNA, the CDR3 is TGTGCCAGCAGCAAAGAGGGCAGGGCGCTACAAGAGACCCAGTACTTC. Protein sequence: CASSKEGRALQETQYF.

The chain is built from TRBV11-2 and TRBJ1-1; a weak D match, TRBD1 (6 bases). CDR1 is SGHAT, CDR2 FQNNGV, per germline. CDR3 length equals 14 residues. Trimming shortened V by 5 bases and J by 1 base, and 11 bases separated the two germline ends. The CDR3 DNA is TGTGCCAGCAGCCCGGGGGGCAGGAACACTGAAGCTTTCTTT. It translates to CASSPGGRNTEAFF.

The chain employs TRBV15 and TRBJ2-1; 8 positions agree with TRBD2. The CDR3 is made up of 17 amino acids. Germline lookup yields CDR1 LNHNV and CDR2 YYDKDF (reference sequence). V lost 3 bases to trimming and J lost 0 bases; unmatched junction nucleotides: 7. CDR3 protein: CATSSTSGGSSYNEQFF. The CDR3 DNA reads TGTGCCACCAGCAGCACTAGCGGTGGGAGCTCCTACAATGAGCAGTTCTTC. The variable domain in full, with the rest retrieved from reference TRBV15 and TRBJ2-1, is DAMVIQNPRYQVTQFGKPVTLSCSQTLNHNVMYWYQQKSSQAPKLLFHYYDKDFNNEADTPDNFQSRRPNTSFCFLDIRSPGLGDTAMYLCATSSTSGGSSYNEQFFGPGTRLTVL.

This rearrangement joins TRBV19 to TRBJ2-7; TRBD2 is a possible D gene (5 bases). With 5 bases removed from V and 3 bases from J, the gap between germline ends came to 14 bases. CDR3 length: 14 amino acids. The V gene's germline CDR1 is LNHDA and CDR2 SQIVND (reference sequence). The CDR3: CASSAGGGSYEQYF. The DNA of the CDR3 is TGTGCCAGTAGTGCAGGAGGAGGCAGCTACGAGCAGTACTTC.

CDR3 sequence reads: CASSLSGNKEFF. In DNA form, the CDR3 reads TGTGCCAGCAGCCTGTCCGGGAACAAAGAGTTTTTT. This rearrangement joins TRBV5-4 to TRBJ1-4, with D unclear. The CDR3 is 12 residues long. Germline loops: CDR1 SGHNT, CDR2 YYREEE (reference sequence). With 4 bases removed from V and 16 bases from J, the gap between germline ends came to 17 bases.

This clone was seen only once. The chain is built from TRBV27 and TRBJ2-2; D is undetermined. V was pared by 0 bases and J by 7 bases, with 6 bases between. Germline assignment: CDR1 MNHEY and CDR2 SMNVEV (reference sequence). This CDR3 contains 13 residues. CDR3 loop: CASSLSSLGELFF. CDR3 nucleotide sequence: TGTGCCAGCAGTTTATCGTCCCTCGGGGAGCTGTTTTTT.